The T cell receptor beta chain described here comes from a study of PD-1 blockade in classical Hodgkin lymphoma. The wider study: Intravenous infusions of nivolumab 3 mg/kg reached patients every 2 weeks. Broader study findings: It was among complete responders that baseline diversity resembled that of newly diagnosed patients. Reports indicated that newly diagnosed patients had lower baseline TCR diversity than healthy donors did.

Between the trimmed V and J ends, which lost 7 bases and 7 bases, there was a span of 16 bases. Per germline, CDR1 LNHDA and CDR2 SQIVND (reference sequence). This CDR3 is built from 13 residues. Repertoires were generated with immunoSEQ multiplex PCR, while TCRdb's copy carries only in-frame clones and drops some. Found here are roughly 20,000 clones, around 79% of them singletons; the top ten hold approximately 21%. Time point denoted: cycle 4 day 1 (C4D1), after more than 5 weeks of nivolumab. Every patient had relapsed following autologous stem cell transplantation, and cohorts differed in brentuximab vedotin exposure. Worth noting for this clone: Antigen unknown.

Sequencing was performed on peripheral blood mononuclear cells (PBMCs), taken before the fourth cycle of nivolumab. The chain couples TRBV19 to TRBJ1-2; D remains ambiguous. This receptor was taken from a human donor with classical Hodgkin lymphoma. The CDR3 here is CASTQFRAGGYTF. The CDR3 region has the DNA TGTGCCAGTACCCAATTTAGGGCTGGTGGCTACACCTTC.